This T cell receptor beta chain was recovered during a study of blood T cell repertoires in COVID-19. Authors' processing steps: It was from reference gene primer amplification that nucleated cell counts were estimated. Sequencing used immunoSEQ multiplex PCR; TCRdb keeps in-frame clones, though not all of them. The V and J calls and the clone size are those of that table, but D and trimming were determined from the DNA. This sample carries around 190,000 clones, 80% to 90% of them seen once, and the ten largest clones take roughly 8.6%. Participants were aged about 18 to 95 years, lived in under 30 US areas, and enrolled virtually. Assignments of participants to cohorts depended upon their own reported clinical history. The CDR3 loop spans 14 amino acids. Germline CDR1 MNHEY, CDR2 SMNVEV (reference sequence). The V segment lost 8 bases and the J segment 1 base; nucleotides outside the gene matches: 6.

The clonotype comes from a woman aged 18-30 years who had recovered from COVID-19. V usage is TRBV27 and J usage is TRBJ2-7; 9 nucleotides agree with TRBD2. Specimen: PBMCs or T cells enriched from blood (not recorded which). CDR3 bases: TGTGCCAGCCAGGAGGCGGGAGGGTCCTACGAGCAGTACTTC. This sequence encodes CASQEAGGSYEQYF.